These 10 T cell receptor beta chains originate from one sample sequenced in a study of CD8+ T cells in alopecia areata. Sorting relied on CD4, CD8alpha, NKG2D, NKG2ACE and other markers applied to pooled cutaneous lymph node cells. RNA, once extracted, was reverse transcribed into cDNA for use as the sequencing template. The data were produced by immunoSEQ multiplex PCR, yet TCRdb's version contains in-frame clones alone and is incomplete. Observed in the sample are some 1,700 clones, none of them singletons. Sequences were obtained from CD8+ T cells sorted from a lymph node. All receptors come from a C3H/HeJ mouse with alopecia areata. The mice in this strain carry MHC haplotype H2-k.

Ten or more counts support this clone. Gene labels here are mouse ones. The CDR3 loop is CASSQRDWGDEQYF. CDR3 DNA, as far as it was read: TGTGCCAGCAGCCAACGGGACTGGGGGGAT. The chain uses TRBV5 and TRBJ2-7; TRBD2 matches 12 bases. The read ends 4 residues shy of where the CDR3 ends; the end is completed using the germline J gene. Per the germline V gene, CDR1 is LGHNA and CDR2 is YNLKQL (reference sequence). CDR3 size: 14 residues.

This clone was recorded at least ten times. Any gene name here is a mouse gene name. Sequencing ends 4 residues short of the CDR3 end; the germline J gene provides the rest. The rearrangement links TRBV14 to TRBJ1-2; D is possibly TRBD1 (6 bases). The germline V gene has CDR1 SGHDT and CDR2 FRDEAV. V was shortened by 5 bases and J by 2 bases, with 7 bases between the two germline ends. The CDR3 covers 12 residues. The DNA read from the CDR3 is TGTGCCAGCAGAACAGGGAACTCC. As protein: CASRTGNS. The entire CDR3 reads CASRTGNSDYTF.

By sample share, this clone is medium-sized. The listed genes are named as in mouse. The read halts 4 residues ahead of the CDR3 end, with the missing end drawn from the germline J gene. The rearrangement uses TRBV1 and TRBJ1-2; D is unresolved. Trimming took 2 bases from V and 0 from J, leaving 10 bases between them. The germline V gene has CDR1 NSQYPW and CDR2 LRSPGD (reference sequence). This CDR3 contains 15 residues. The CDR3 sequence: CTCSASPRTNSDYTF. Partial CDR3 DNA: TGCACCTGCAGTGCAAGTCCCCGTACAAACTCC.

Turning to this clone: Gene names follow the mouse nomenclature. The CDR3 is cut off 4 residues early in the read; its end comes from the germline J gene. This sequence joins TRBV5 and TRBJ2-3, with D possibly TRBD1 on 6 matching bases. Germline values: CDR1 LGHNA, CDR2 YNLKQL (reference sequence). CDR3 length equals 15 residues. The germline V and J ends were trimmed by 3 bases and 0 bases, with 10 bases remaining between them. The CDR3 reads CASSQGQTSAETLYF. CDR3 DNA, as far as it was read: TGTGCCAGCAGCCAGGGACAAACTAGTGCAGAA.

This clone was picked up many times. Mouse germline and gene names are used. Partial CDR3 DNA: TGCACCTGCAGTGCATCGACTGGGGGGGACTATGCT. The encoded protein is CTCSASTGGDYA. The entire CDR3 reads CTCSASTGGDYAEQFF. V gene TRBV1 combines with J gene TRBJ2-1, with TRBD2 matching over 11 bases. The DNA ends 4 residues before the CDR3 does, and the rest of the CDR3 is filled in from the germline J gene. After removal of 2 bases from V and 2 bases from J, the junction contained 2 bases not matched to a gene. This CDR3 has 16 amino acids. The germline CDR1 and CDR2 sequences are NSQYPW and LRSPGD (reference sequence).

Only a few counts were recorded for this clone. These gene names are mouse names. The missing CDR3 end, 4 residues past where the read stops, is filled in from the germline J gene. This chain connects TRBV5 to TRBJ1-1; 7 positions agree with TRBD1. CDR3 size: 15 residues. Looked up from germline, CDR1 is LGHNA and CDR2 is YNLKQL (reference sequence). Here the CDR3 reads CASSQEEGARTEVFF. The sequenced part of the CDR3 DNA is TGTGCCAGCAGCCAAGAGGAGGGGGCGAGGACA.

By its share, this clone is medium-sized. Mouse germline and gene names are used. The CDR3 end falls 4 residues outside the read, so it is completed with the germline J gene. V and J are TRBV1 and TRBJ2-7; TRBD2 matches at 10 bases. Germline V gene sequence: CDR1 NSQYPW, CDR2 LRSPGD (reference sequence). V lost 0 bases, J lost 2 bases, and 4 bases stayed unmatched. CDR3 length: 16 amino acids. CDR3 bases read: TGCACCTGCAGTGCAGATCTAGGACTGGGGGCCTAT. Translated: CTCSADLGLGAY. The CDR3 in its entirety is CTCSADLGLGAYEQYF.

This clone was observed many times. All gene names here are mouse names. The CDR3: CARHLSYEQYF. The CDR3 DNA, read in part, is TGTGCCAGACACCTCTCCTAT. The chain is built from TRBV19 and TRBJ2-7; unclear D gene. The read comes to an end 4 residues before the CDR3 does, leaving the germline J gene to fill in the end. CDR1 is FNHDT, CDR2 SITEND, per germline (reference sequence). The CDR3 has 11 amino acids. Trimming cost V 8 bases and J 0 bases, with 6 bases left between them.

This clone came up many times. The gene names here belong to mouse. The CDR3 end is not reached by the read, which stops 4 residues before it; the germline J gene fills it in. The chain joins TRBV13-2 to TRBJ1-1; D is undetermined. V was trimmed by 0 bases and J by 0 bases, leaving 6 bases between them. The V gene's germline CDR1 is NNHNN and CDR2 SYGAGS (reference sequence). The CDR3 totals 14 residues. CDR3: CASGDGLTNTEVFF. The sequenced part of the CDR3 DNA is TGTGCCAGCGGTGATGGACTAACAAACACA.

This clone has at least ten counts. Gene names and germline match the mouse. The CDR3 is cut off 4 residues early in the read; its end comes from the germline J gene. This chain connects TRBV13-3 to TRBJ1-2; 9 nucleotides line up with TRBD1. The junction had 2 bases not matched to a gene; V was cut back by 4 bases and J by 1 base. The CDR3 loop spans 14 amino acids. The germline gives CDR1 NNHDY, CDR2 SYVADS. The CDR3: CASSWTGVNSDYTF. Partial CDR3 DNA: TGTGCCAGCAGTTGGACAGGGGTAAACTCC.